A selection of T cell receptor beta chains follows, all from one sample in a study of technical replicates of blood from a few donors. Sequenced by immunoSEQ multiplex PCR; TCRdb stores in-frame clones only, minus some. Here the sample spans over 85,000 clones, around 94% being singletons. Sequenced sample: T cells isolated from PBMCs. The receptors come from a human donor in good health. Both conserved end residues are part of each CDR3. Fields, in order: D gene, clone size, J gene, CDR3 length, V gene, CDR3 DNA, CDR3 protein. A D gene is named only where the DNA matches it firmly. The size entry is marked missing in some rows and otherwise reads once, few, many or a size class.

D gene: TRBD1
clone size: .
J gene: TRBJ1-2
CDR3 length: 13
V gene: TRBV9
CDR3 DNA: TGTGCCAGCAGCTCGGGGACAGGGAATGGCTACACCTTC
CDR3 protein: CASSSGTGNGYTF

D gene: TRBD2
clone size: .
J gene: TRBJ2-1
CDR3 length: 14
V gene: TRBV10-2
CDR3 DNA: TGCGCCAGCACTACTAGCGGGCTTTACAATGAGCAGTTCTTC
CDR3 protein: CASTTSGLYNEQFF

D gene: TRBD1
clone size: .
J gene: TRBJ2-1
CDR3 length: 17
V gene: TRBV7-9
CDR3 DNA: TGTGCCAGCAGCTTACTAGGGACAGGGGGCATACAAGATGAGCAGTTCTTC
CDR3 protein: CASSLLGTGGIQDEQFF

D gene: TRBD2
clone size: once
J gene: TRBJ2-5
CDR3 length: 18
V gene: TRBV5-5
CDR3 DNA: TGTGCCAGCAGCTTGGCGTTACTAGCGGGAGTTCAGGAGGAGACCCAGTACTTC
CDR3 protein: CASSLALLAGVQEETQYF

D gene: .
clone size: .
J gene: TRBJ2-7
CDR3 length: 13
V gene: TRBV14
CDR3 DNA: TGTGCCAGCAGCCAAAGTAAGTCTACGCAGCAGTACTTC
CDR3 protein: CASSQSKSTQQYF

D gene: TRBD1
clone size: .
J gene: TRBJ2-7
CDR3 length: 17
V gene: TRBV12-5
CDR3 DNA: TGTGCTAGTGGTTCCAATCCCCGGGACAGGGGGATCTACGAGCAGTACTTC
CDR3 protein: CASGSNPRDRGIYEQYF

D gene: TRBD2
clone size: .
J gene: TRBJ2-3
CDR3 length: 16
V gene: TRBV5-1
CDR3 DNA: TGCGCCAGCAGCGTTCTAGCGGGGGGCGGGACAGATACGCAGTATTTT
CDR3 protein: CASSVLAGGGTDTQYF

D gene: .
clone size: .
J gene: TRBJ2-5
CDR3 length: 16
V gene: TRBV5-1
CDR3 DNA: TGCGCCAGCAGCTTACGGGGGAGACGCCCCGGGGAGACCCAGTACTTC
CDR3 protein: CASSLRGRRPGETQYF

D gene: .
clone size: .
J gene: TRBJ2-5
CDR3 length: 14
V gene: TRBV7-6
CDR3 DNA: TGTGCCAGCAGCCAGGGGACTACCACAGAGACCCAGTACTTC
CDR3 protein: CASSQGTTTETQYF

D gene: .
clone size: .
J gene: TRBJ1-2
CDR3 length: 16
V gene: TRBV7-9
CDR3 DNA: TGTGCCAGCAGCTCTTCCGGGACACCCTTCAACTATGGCTACACCTTC
CDR3 protein: CASSSSGTPFNYGYTF

D gene: .
clone size: .
J gene: TRBJ2-5
CDR3 length: 15
V gene: TRBV19
CDR3 DNA: TGTGCCAGTAGTCCCTCTGGGGCGACAGAAGAGACCCAGTACTTC
CDR3 protein: CASSPSGATEETQYF

D gene: .
clone size: .
J gene: TRBJ2-3
CDR3 length: 14
V gene: TRBV2
CDR3 DNA: TGTGCCAGCAGTGTGCAGGGGCCGGGAGATACGCAGTATTTT
CDR3 protein: CASSVQGPGDTQYF

D gene: .
clone size: .
J gene: TRBJ2-6
CDR3 length: 16
V gene: TRBV15
CDR3 DNA: TGTGCCACCAGCAGAGTGATGGGAGTGGGGGCCAACGTCCTGACTTTC
CDR3 protein: CATSRVMGVGANVLTF

D gene: .
clone size: .
J gene: TRBJ1-6
CDR3 length: 14
V gene: TRBV2
CDR3 DNA: TGTGCCAGCAGTGATGGGAGTTGGAATTCACCCCTCCACTTT
CDR3 protein: CASSDGSWNSPLHF

D gene: TRBD2
clone size: .
J gene: TRBJ2-1
CDR3 length: 14
V gene: TRBV28
CDR3 DNA: TGTGCCAGCAGTCCCCAGCGGGATGCTCCCCTCTGGTTCTTC
CDR3 protein: CASSPQRDAPLWFF

D gene: .
clone size: .
J gene: TRBJ1-1
CDR3 length: 15
V gene: TRBV5-4
CDR3 DNA: TGTGCCAGCAGCTTGGGAGGAGCCATGAACACTGAAGCTTTCTTT
CDR3 protein: CASSLGGAMNTEAFF

D gene: .
clone size: .
J gene: TRBJ2-3
CDR3 length: 14
V gene: TRBV5-8
CDR3 DNA: TGTGCCAGCACCACTATTACCATCACAGATACGCAGTATTTT
CDR3 protein: CASTTITITDTQYF

D gene: .
clone size: .
J gene: TRBJ1-1
CDR3 length: 13
V gene: TRBV11-2
CDR3 DNA: TGTGCCAGCAGCTTGACAGAGAACACTGAAGCTTTCTTT
CDR3 protein: CASSLTENTEAFF

D gene: TRBD1
clone size: .
J gene: TRBJ2-2
CDR3 length: 16
V gene: TRBV4-2
CDR3 DNA: TGTGCCAGCAGCCAAATCGGGACAGAGAACACCGGGGAGCTGTTTTTT
CDR3 protein: CASSQIGTENTGELFF

D gene: TRBD1
clone size: .
J gene: TRBJ2-1
CDR3 length: 14
V gene: TRBV7-6
CDR3 DNA: TGTGCCAGCAGCTACGGGACAGTCTACAATGAGCAGTTCTTC
CDR3 protein: CASSYGTVYNEQFF

D gene: .
clone size: .
J gene: TRBJ2-1
CDR3 length: 15
V gene: TRBV11-2
CDR3 DNA: TGTGCCAGCAGCTTACAGGGACAACCCAACAATGAGCAGTTCTTC
CDR3 protein: CASSLQGQPNNEQFF

D gene: .
clone size: .
J gene: TRBJ2-7
CDR3 length: 13
V gene: TRBV14
CDR3 DNA: TGTGCCACTCGGCCAGCTGGGCGCTACGAGCAGTACTTC
CDR3 protein: CATRPAGRYEQYF

D gene: .
clone size: once
J gene: TRBJ2-1
CDR3 length: 16
V gene: TRBV11-2
CDR3 DNA: TGTGCCAGCAGCTTATTAGGGGGGGCGCTGGGGAATGAGCAGTTCTTC
CDR3 protein: CASSLLGGALGNEQFF

D gene: .
clone size: .
J gene: TRBJ1-1
CDR3 length: 14
V gene: TRBV4-1
CDR3 DNA: TGCGCCAGCAGCCATGACAGGACGAACACTGAAGCTTTCTTT
CDR3 protein: CASSHDRTNTEAFF

D gene: .
clone size: .
J gene: TRBJ2-1
CDR3 length: 14
V gene: TRBV9
CDR3 DNA: TGTGCCAGCAATCCCGGAGGAGCCTACAATGAGCAGTTCTTC
CDR3 protein: CASNPGGAYNEQFF

D gene: .
clone size: .
J gene: TRBJ2-7
CDR3 length: 14
V gene: TRBV19
CDR3 DNA: TGTGCCAGTACCCCGTCGACTAACCCCTACGAGCAGTACTTC
CDR3 protein: CASTPSTNPYEQYF